A single sample is the source of the 30 T cell receptor beta chains below, sequenced in a study of post-analysis software for immune sequencing data. Study-level points and caveats: Relative to controls, patients had five TRBV segments at higher frequency, with TRBV5-6, TRBV5-1 and TRBV20-1 among these.

Their recognized antigens are unknown. Tagging with unique molecular identifiers was a feature of the TCR beta cDNA libraries. MiXCR, applied by TCRdb to the PCR reads, yields one record per CDR3 protein. The repertoire consists of 750,000 to 900,000 distinct CDR3 sequences, with around 46% occurring once and the leading ten covering roughly 4.4%. The sample comprised blood. The receptors come from a girl between 5 and 17 years old with multiple sclerosis.

This clonotype has at least ten counts. The CDR3 reads CASSLRLAGGQETQYF. The CDR3 nucleotides read TGTGCCAGCAGCTTGAGACTAGCGGGAGGGCAAGAGACCCAGTACTTC. This sequence joins TRBV11-2 and TRBJ2-5; 14 bases match TRBD2. The CDR3 contains 16 residues. After removal of 3 bases from V and 2 bases from J, the junction contained 2 bases not matched to a gene. Germline loops: CDR1 SGHAT, CDR2 FQNNGV.

This clonotype was picked up a small number of times. CDR3 DNA sequence: TGTGCCAGCAGTTTAATGGGGCCCCCAGAGACCCAGTACTTC. Translated: CASSLMGPPETQYF. The rearrangement uses TRBV27 and TRBJ2-4; possibly TRBD1 for D (5 bases). Gene TRBJ2-5 matches the end of the DNA better, so the J call may be wrong. The CDR3 is made up of 14 amino acids. Germline V gives CDR1 MNHEY, CDR2 SMNVEV (reference sequence).

Written as DNA, the CDR3 is TGTGCCAGCAGCGGGGACACCCCCTACAATGAGCAGTTCTTC. Translation: CASSGDTPYNEQFF. The chain uses TRBV9 and TRBJ2-1, with TRBD1 as a possible D gene (6 bases). V lost 3 bases and J 2 bases, leaving 9 bases between the germline ends. The CDR3 sequence is 14 residues long. Germline CDR1 SGDLS, CDR2 YYNGEE.

This clonotype was found a few times. The rearrangement joins TRBV12-3 or TRBV12-4 to TRBJ2-1; 11 nucleotides line up with TRBD2. V dropped 1 base and J dropped 7; count of bases not matched to a gene: 9. The CDR3 extends over 17 amino acids. The CDR3 DNA reads TGTGCCAGCAGTTTAGTGCGAGTAGCGGGAGGGGGGAATGAGCAGTTCTTC. It specifies CASSLVRVAGGGNEQFF.

On this clonotype itself: An end of the junction does not agree with germline; a read error may underlie this. J is TRBJ2-5 and V is TRBV3-1; D possibly corresponds to TRBD1 (6 bases). The J call may be wrong; the DNA end is better matched by TRBJ2-7. The germline V gene has CDR1 LGHDT and CDR2 YNNKEL (reference sequence). The CDR3 is made up of 15 amino acids. Here the CDR3 reads CASSKEPGTGIEQYF. The CDR3 region has the DNA TGTGCCAGCAGCAAAGAACCGGGAACAGGGATCGAGCAGTACTTC.

This clonotype was recorded a few times. The V gene is TRBV20-1, the J gene TRBJ2-7, with 8 bases aligning to TRBD1. CDR1 DFQATT and CDR2 SNEGSKA come from the germline V gene (reference sequence). The V and J ends lost 4 bases and 3 bases, in that order; junction bases with no gene match: 8. This CDR3 region has 14 residues. CDR3 amino acids: CSANSGTGVYEQYF. The CDR3 bases are TGCAGTGCTAACTCCGGGACAGGCGTCTACGAGCAGTACTTC.

In this sample, this clonotype turned up a few times. This sequence joins TRBV12-3 or TRBV12-4 and TRBJ2-1; D tentatively fits TRBD1 or TRBD2 (5 bases each). The CDR3 covers 15 residues. Trimming removed 5 bases from V and 2 bases from J, with 13 bases in between. CDR3 nucleotides: TGTGCCAGCAGTATACGGGACCCAGCCTACAATGAGCAGTTCTTC. Amino acids: CASSIRDPAYNEQFF.

The chain couples TRBV20-1 to TRBJ2-1; 7 bases map to TRBD2. The CDR3 extends over 17 amino acids. J lost 0 bases, V lost 5 bases, and 13 bases had no gene match. The germline CDR1 and CDR2 sequences are DFQATT and SNEGSKA (reference sequence). The CDR3 bases are TGCAGTGCTCTTACTTCCGGGACTAAGAGCTCCTACAATGAGCAGTTCTTC. Protein sequence: CSALTSGTKSSYNEQFF.

This clonotype has more than one count but fewer than ten. The gene calls are TRBV7-3 and TRBJ2-3, with D possibly being TRBD1 or TRBD2 (5 bases each). Trimming took 5 bases from V and 6 from J, leaving 12 bases between them. Germline V gives CDR1 SGHTA, CDR2 FQGTGA. This CDR3 has 13 amino acids. The CDR3: CASSLMGDDTQYF. The CDR3 DNA reads TGTGCCAGCAGCCTCATGGGGGATGATACGCAGTATTTT.

This clonotype was detected only a few times. V and J are TRBV7-8 and TRBJ1-1, with D hard to call. The V end was cut by 3 bases, the J end by 1 base, with 6 bases between. Germline assignment: CDR1 SGHVS and CDR2 FQNEAQ. This CDR3 is built from 13 residues. The CDR3 DNA is TGTGCCAGCAGCTTGAAACAGAACACTGAAGCTTTCTTT. Translated, it gives CASSLKQNTEAFF.

This sequence joins TRBV28 and TRBJ2-6; D is tentatively TRBD1 or TRBD2 (6 bases each). CDR3 size: 16 residues. The V end lost 7 bases, the J end lost 0 bases, and 13 bases lay between the germline ends. From germline, CDR1 is MDHEN and CDR2 SYDVKM. CDR3 in amino acids: CASNRGTNSGANVLTF. CDR3 coding DNA: TGTGCCAGCAACCGGGGGACAAACTCTGGGGCCAACGTCCTGACTTTC.

This clonotype was observed a handful of times. The rearrangement joins TRBV28 to TRBJ2-1, with TRBD2 matching over 9 bases. The CDR3 length is 19 residues. With 5 bases clipped from V and 3 bases from J, the junction kept 17 bases outside the gene matches. Germline loops: CDR1 MDHEN, CDR2 SYDVKM. The DNA for the CDR3 is TGTGCCAGCAGTCCTCTGACACCAGCTCCTAGCGGGAACTACAATGAGCAGTTCTTC. Translating it yields CASSPLTPAPSGNYNEQFF.

This clonotype occurred a few times. CDR3 bases: TGTGCCAGCAGCTTAGCAGAGATAGGAGTAACGCAGTATTTT. Translated: CASSLAEIGVTQYF. The V and J genes are TRBV11-2 and TRBJ2-3, with D unclear. Trimming removed 1 base from V and 9 bases from J, with 14 bases in between. CDR1 and CDR2 (germline): SGHAT, FQNNGV. The CDR3 is 14 residues long.

The chain combines TRBV5-6 with TRBJ2-4, with a possible D match to TRBD1 (5 bases). Per the germline V gene, CDR1 is SGHDT and CDR2 is YYEEEE. V shed 1 base and J shed 3 bases, with 8 bases lying between them. The CDR3 is 14 residues long. CDR3: CASSLTGVKNIQYF. The CDR3 region has the DNA TGTGCCAGCAGCTTGACAGGAGTCAAAAACATTCAGTACTTC. Using reference TRBV5-6 and TRBJ2-4 for the parts outside the CDR3, the full variable domain is DAGVTQSPTHLIKTRGQQVTLRCSPKSGHDTVSWYQQALGQGPQFIFQYYEEEERQRGNFPDRFSGHQFPNYSSELNVNALLLGDSALYLCASSLTGVKNIQYFGAGTRLSVL.

The chain links TRBV7-9 to TRBJ1-2; TRBD1 aligns across 7 bases. Germline V gives CDR1 SEHNR, CDR2 FQNEAQ (reference sequence). J was trimmed by 3 bases and V by 4 bases; bases with no gene match: 8. The CDR3 contains 15 residues. The CDR3 nucleotides read TGTGCCAGCAGCTCTGGGGGGGACAGCGACTATGGCTACACCTTC. Its translation: CASSSGGDSDYGYTF.

This clonotype was seen a handful of times. The V and J genes are TRBV20-1 and TRBJ2-7; 7 bases line up with TRBD1. This CDR3 is 15 amino acids long. Per the germline V gene, CDR1 is DFQATT and CDR2 is SNEGSKA (reference sequence). Germline trimming cut 3 bases from V and 0 bases from J; bases unmatched to any gene: 8. This CDR3 is CSASLSDRYSYEQYF. The CDR3 bases are TGCAGTGCTAGCCTCTCGGACAGGTACTCCTACGAGCAGTACTTC.

Only a few counts were recorded for this clonotype. This rearrangement joins TRBV27 to TRBJ2-7; D is ambiguous. This CDR3 spans 15 amino acids. Trimming stripped 5 bases from V and 0 bases from J, with 14 bases between. From germline, CDR1 is MNHEY and CDR2 SMNVEV (reference sequence). The CDR3 protein is CASSVSRYSSYEQYF. The CDR3 DNA is TGTGCCAGCAGTGTTTCTCGGTACAGCTCCTACGAGCAGTACTTC.

The chain links TRBV15 to TRBJ2-3, with no clear D. Per the germline V gene, CDR1 is LNHNV and CDR2 is YYDKDF (reference sequence). This CDR3 has 16 residues. The V gene lost 1 base and the J gene lost 0 bases, with 11 bases spanning the gap. As DNA, the CDR3 is TGTGCCACCAGCAGAGTAGCCGGTCCTAGCACAGATACGCAGTATTTT. Encoded protein: CATSRVAGPSTDTQYF.

This clonotype occurred many times. The V and J genes are TRBV7-9 and TRBJ2-7, with a possible D match to TRBD2 (5 bases). Per germline, CDR1 SEHNR and CDR2 FQNEAQ (reference sequence). The CDR3 has 12 amino acids. Trimming shortened V by 3 bases and J by 4 bases, and 7 bases separated the two germline ends. Here the CDR3 reads CASSFSGYEQYF. As DNA, the CDR3 is TGTGCCAGCAGCTTCTCGGGATACGAGCAGTACTTC.

The chain recombines TRBV7-9 with TRBJ2-4; 13 nucleotides agree with TRBD2. There are 15 residues in the CDR3. The germline V gene has CDR1 SEHNR and CDR2 FQNEAQ (reference sequence). After removal of 5 bases from V and 13 bases from J, the junction contained 11 bases not matched to a gene. The CDR3 spells CASSLSGTSGEEQYF. The CDR3 DNA reads TGTGCCAGCAGCCTGTCCGGGACTAGCGGGGAAGAGCAGTACTTC.

V usage is TRBV7-9 and J usage is TRBJ2-7; 7 bases map to TRBD2. Gene TRBJ2-5 matches the end of the DNA better, so the J call may be wrong. There are 18 residues in the CDR3. CDR1 and CDR2 (germline): SEHNR, FQNEAQ (reference sequence). CDR3 loop: CASSPAGLAHVAVETQYF. CDR3 nucleotides: TGTGCCAGCAGTCCAGCGGGGCTAGCGCACGTCGCGGTGGAGACCCAGTACTTC.

The table lists this clonotype with a few counts. The gene calls are TRBV20-1 and TRBJ2-1; D is uncertain. The CDR3 consists of 13 residues. Germline CDR1 and CDR2: DFQATT and SNEGSKA (reference sequence). CDR3 protein: CSSFPGPFNEQFF. For the CDR3, the DNA is TGCAGCTCATTTCCCGGGCCATTCAATGAGCAGTTCTTC.

This clonotype was picked up a small number of times. The rearrangement uses TRBV7-9 and TRBJ1-2; 8 nucleotides line up with TRBD1. Per the germline V gene, CDR1 is SEHNR and CDR2 is FQNEAQ (reference sequence). The ends lost 2 bases at V and 4 bases at J; junction bases unmatched: 9. CDR3 length: 16 residues. The CDR3 nucleotides are TGTGCCAGCAGCTTACTCGGACAGGGAACGGGCTATGGCTACACCTTC. Its protein is CASSLLGQGTGYGYTF.

The sample holds many counts of this clonotype. V and J are TRBV7-2 and TRBJ2-5; D is perhaps TRBD1 or TRBD2 (5 bases each). CDR1 is SGHTA, CDR2 FQGNSA, per germline. This CDR3 spans 12 amino acids. V was trimmed by 0 bases and J by 11 bases, leaving 10 bases between them. The chain's CDR3 is CASSLAVGEQYF. CDR3 DNA: TGTGCCAGCAGCTTAGCCGTGGGGGAGCAGTACTTC.

The chain has TRBV6-5 and TRBJ2-7, with D perhaps being TRBD1 or TRBD2 (5 bases each). Trimming shortened V by 4 bases and J by 3 bases, and 16 bases separated the two germline ends. The CDR3 is 15 amino acids. CDR1 is MNHEY and CDR2 is SVGAGI in the germline V gene. The CDR3 loop is CASSCGQGSIYEQYF. CDR3 sequence (DNA): TGTGCCAGCAGTTGCGGGCAGGGCTCCATCTACGAGCAGTACTTC.

Only a few counts were recorded for this clonotype. This chain uses TRBV20-1 with TRBJ1-1, with TRBD1 identical over 7 bases. Germline lookup yields CDR1 DFQATT and CDR2 SNEGSKA (reference sequence). Trimming at V came to 4 bases and at J to 3 bases, leaving 5 bases not matched to a gene. This CDR3 contains 13 residues. CDR3 residues: CSANRGIDTEAFF. In nucleotides, the CDR3 is TGCAGTGCTAACAGGGGAATAGACACTGAAGCTTTCTTT.

This clonotype was detected only once. The chain uses TRBV7-2 and TRBJ2-1; 11 bases line up with TRBD2. V lost 0 bases to trimming and J lost 10 bases; unmatched junction nucleotides: 8. The CDR3 runs 16 residues. Germline lookup yields CDR1 SGHTA and CDR2 FQGNSA. CDR3 sequence: CASSLASGTSGPEQFF. CDR3 coding DNA: TGTGCCAGCAGCTTAGCTTCCGGGACTAGCGGCCCCGAGCAGTTCTTC.

This clonotype was picked up a small number of times. CDR3: CASSLSSGGYNEQFF. The CDR3 DNA is TGTGCCAGCAGCTTATCTAGCGGGGGATACAATGAGCAGTTCTTC. This sequence joins TRBV7-2 and TRBJ2-1, with 10 bases aligning to TRBD2. This CDR3 region has 15 residues. After removal of 2 bases from V and 4 bases from J, the junction contained 2 bases not matched to a gene. Germline CDR1 SGHTA, CDR2 FQGNSA. Supplemented by reference TRBV7-2 and TRBJ2-1, the full variable domain reads GAGVSQSPSNKVTEKGKDVELRCDPISGHTALYWYRQSLGQGLEFLIYFQGNSAPDKSGLPSDRFSAERTGGSVSTLTIQRTQQEDSAVYLCASSLSSGGYNEQFFGPGTRLTVL.

The chain couples TRBV20-1 to TRBJ2-1, with 11 bases matching TRBD2. Trimming cost V 3 bases and J 3 bases; bases outside gene matches: 4. The CDR3 has 15 amino acids. Germline V gene sequence: CDR1 DFQATT, CDR2 SNEGSKA (reference sequence). CDR3 sequence (DNA): TGCAGTGCTAGCTCTGGACTAGCGGGCTACAATGAGCAGTTCTTC. It yields the protein CSASSGLAGYNEQFF.

This clonotype showed up just a few times. V usage is TRBV5-1 and J usage is TRBJ2-5; D is possibly TRBD2 (6 bases). The CDR3 spans 13 residues. Trimming pared 7 bases from V and 1 base from J, leaving 11 bases between. The germline V gene has CDR1 SGHRS and CDR2 YFSETQ. The CDR3 here is CASGDSLQETQYF. The CDR3 region has the DNA TGCGCCAGCGGGGACTCTCTCCAAGAGACCCAGTACTTC.